This T cell receptor (beta chain) was identified in a study of blood T cells in healthy people across ages. General study points: TCR beta diversity was tightly associated with the proportion of naive T cells.

The CDR3 extends over 15 amino acids. Unmatched junction bases numbered 10, after V lost 6 bases and J lost 5 bases. Germline V CDR1 and CDR2: DFQATT, SNEGSKA (reference sequence). Through a sample-barcoded 5' primer and a J-beta primer mix, a second PCR was run for about 6 to 12 cycles. MiXCR, run by TCRdb on the 5' RACE reads, gives a single entry per CDR3 protein. In the table there are some 800,000 distinct CDR3 sequences, roughly 25% of which are singletons. Points on this clonotype: Its antigen is still unknown.

These data were also filed under a second study, of T cells of mothers and their children. Turning to that study: Each mother yielded more than 8 million TCR beta CDR3 reads. Each child yielded about 3 million reads.

This chain connects TRBV20-1 to TRBJ2-1, with TRBD1 matching over 10 bases. The sample consisted of blood. This receptor was identified in a boy aged 5 to 17 in good health. CDR3 nucleotides: TGCAGTGCCCCTATGGGGGACAGGGGCGACAATGAGCAGTTCTTC. It translates to CSAPMGDRGDNEQFF.